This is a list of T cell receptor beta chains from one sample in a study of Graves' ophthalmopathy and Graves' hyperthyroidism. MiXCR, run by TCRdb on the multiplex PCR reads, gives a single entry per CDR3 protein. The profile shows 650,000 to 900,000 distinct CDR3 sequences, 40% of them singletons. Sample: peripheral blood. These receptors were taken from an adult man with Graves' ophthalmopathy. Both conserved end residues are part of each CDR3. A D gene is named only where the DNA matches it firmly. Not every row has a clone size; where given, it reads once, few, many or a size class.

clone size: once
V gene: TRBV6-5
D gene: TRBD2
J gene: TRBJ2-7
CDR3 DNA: TGTGCCAGCGGTTTAGCGGGAGATCTTGGCGAGCAGTACTTC
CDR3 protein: CASGLAGDLGEQYF

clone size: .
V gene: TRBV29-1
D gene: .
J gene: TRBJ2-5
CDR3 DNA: TGCAGCGTGCTCCCTCCGGGGCTAGTGGAGACCCAGTACTTC
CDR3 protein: CSVLPPGLVETQYF

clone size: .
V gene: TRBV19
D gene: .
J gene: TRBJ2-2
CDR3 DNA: TGTGCCAGTACCGCAGGGGGGACCGGGGAGCTGTTTTTT
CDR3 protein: CASTAGGTGELFF

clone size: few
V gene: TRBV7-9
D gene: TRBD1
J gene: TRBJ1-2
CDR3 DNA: TGTGCCAGCAGCTTAGGGACAGGGAATAACTATGGCTACACCTTC
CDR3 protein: CASSLGTGNNYGYTF

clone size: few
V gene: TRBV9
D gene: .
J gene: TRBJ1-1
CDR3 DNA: TGTGCCAGCAGTCCCTTCGGGGGTGGGGACACTGAAGCTTTCTTT
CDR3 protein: CASSPFGGGDTEAFF

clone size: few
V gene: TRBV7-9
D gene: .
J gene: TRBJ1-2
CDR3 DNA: TGTGCCAGCAGCCCTGCGGGGGGGGGCTATGGCTACACCTTC
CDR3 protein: CASSPAGGGYGYTF

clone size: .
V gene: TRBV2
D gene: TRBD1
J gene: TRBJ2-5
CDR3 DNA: TGTGCCAGCAGTTTCGGGGCAGGGGGGACCCAGTACTTC
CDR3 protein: CASSFGAGGTQYF

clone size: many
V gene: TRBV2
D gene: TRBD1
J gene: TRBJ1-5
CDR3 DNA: TGTGCCAGCAGTGTTGAGGGGGCTGGTCAGCCCCAGCATTTT
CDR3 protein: CASSVEGAGQPQHF

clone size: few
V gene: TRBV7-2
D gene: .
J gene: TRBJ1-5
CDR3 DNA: TGTGCCAGCAGCTTAGGGGGGAGGAATCGCCAGCCCCAGCATTTT
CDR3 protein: CASSLGGRNRQPQHF

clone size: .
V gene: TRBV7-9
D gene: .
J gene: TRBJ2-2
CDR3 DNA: TGTGCCAGCAGCTCACCACCGAACACCGGGGAGCTGTTTTTT
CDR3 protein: CASSSPPNTGELFF

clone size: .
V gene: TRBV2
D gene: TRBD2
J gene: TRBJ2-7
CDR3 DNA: TGTGCCAGCTCTCCGGGGCAGCGGGGGATCAGGTACGAGCAGTACTTC
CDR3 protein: CASSPGQRGIRYEQYF

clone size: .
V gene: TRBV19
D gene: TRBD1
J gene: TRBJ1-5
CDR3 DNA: TGTGCCAGTAGTATTCCCCGGGACAGGGGGAATCAGCCCCAGCATTTT
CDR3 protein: CASSIPRDRGNQPQHF

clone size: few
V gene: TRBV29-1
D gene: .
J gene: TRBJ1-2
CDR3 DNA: TGCAGCGTTGGCGGTGGCTACACCTTC
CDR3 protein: CSVGGGYTF

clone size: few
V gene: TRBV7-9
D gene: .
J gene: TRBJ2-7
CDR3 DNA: TGTGCCAGCAGCTTACCTGTCACCTACGAGCAGTACTTC
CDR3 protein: CASSLPVTYEQYF

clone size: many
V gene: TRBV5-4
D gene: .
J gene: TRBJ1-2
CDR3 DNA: TGTGCCAGCAGCACCCACGGGCATGGCTACACCTTC
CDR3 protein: CASSTHGHGYTF

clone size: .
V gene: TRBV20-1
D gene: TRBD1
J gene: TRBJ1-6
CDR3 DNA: TGCAGTGCTAGAGACCAGGGACAGCGGGCTTCACCCCTCCACTTT
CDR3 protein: CSARDQGQRASPLHF

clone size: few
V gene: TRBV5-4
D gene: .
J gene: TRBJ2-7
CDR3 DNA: TGTGCCAGCAGCCAGGGACCTCGCGACGAGCAGTACTTC
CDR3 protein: CASSQGPRDEQYF

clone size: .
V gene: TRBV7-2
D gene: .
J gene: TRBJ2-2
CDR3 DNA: TGTGCCAGCAGCAAGGACAGCGGGGTTGCATATGTAGAGCTGTTTTTT
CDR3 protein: CASSKDSGVAYVELFF

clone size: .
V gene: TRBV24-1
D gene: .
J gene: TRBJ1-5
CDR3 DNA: TGTGCCAGCAGTCGGGACACAATGATTAGCAATCAGCCCCAGCATTTT
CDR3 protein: CASSRDTMISNQPQHF

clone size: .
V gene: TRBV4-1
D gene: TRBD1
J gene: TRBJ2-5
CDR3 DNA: TGTGCCAGCAGCCCTCGTTTCGAAACAGGGGCTGAGTACTTC
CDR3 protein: CASSPRFETGAEYF

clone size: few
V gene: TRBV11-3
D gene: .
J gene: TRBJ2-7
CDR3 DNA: TGTGCCAGCAGCTTGAATCCTTTTTCCTACGAGCAGTACTTC
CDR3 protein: CASSLNPFSYEQYF

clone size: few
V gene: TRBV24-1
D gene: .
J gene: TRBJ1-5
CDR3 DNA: TGTGCCAGCAGTCCCCGTGGAGGTATGCAGCCCCAGCATTTT
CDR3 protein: CASSPRGGMQPQHF

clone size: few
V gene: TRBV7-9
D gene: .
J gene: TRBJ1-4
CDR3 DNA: TGTGCCAGCAGTCCTTTGAGGGGCCGGCTGCGGAATGAAAAACTGTTTTTT
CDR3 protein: CASSPLRGRLRNEKLFF

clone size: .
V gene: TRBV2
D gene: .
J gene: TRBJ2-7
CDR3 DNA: TGTGCCAGCAGCCCCTCTTTTGGGCAGTACTTC
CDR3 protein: CASSPSFGQYF

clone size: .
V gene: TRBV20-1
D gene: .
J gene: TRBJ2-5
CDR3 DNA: TGCAGTGCTAGGTTTAGCGTCCAAGAGACCCAGTACTTC
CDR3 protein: CSARFSVQETQYF

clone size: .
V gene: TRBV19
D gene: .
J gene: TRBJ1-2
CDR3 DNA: TGTGCCAGTAGGACCAGGGATGGCTATGGCTACACCTTC
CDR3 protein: CASRTRDGYGYTF

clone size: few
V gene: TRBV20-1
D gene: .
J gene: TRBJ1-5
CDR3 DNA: TGCAGCCTTCAGACAGGACGAGGCAATCAGCCCCAGCATTTT
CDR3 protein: CSLQTGRGNQPQHF

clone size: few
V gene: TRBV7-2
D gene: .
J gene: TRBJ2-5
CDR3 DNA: TGTGCCAGCAGCCCCGACACCTTCGGAGAGACCCAGTACTTC
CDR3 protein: CASSPDTFGETQYF

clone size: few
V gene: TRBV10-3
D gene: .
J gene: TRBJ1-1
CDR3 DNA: TGTGCCAGCAGTTACTCTAAGGCCGATGATGAAGCTTTCTTT
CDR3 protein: CASSYSKADDEAFF